What follows are 6 T cell receptor beta chains derived from one specimen sequenced in a study of blood T cells in healthy people across ages. Through a sample-barcoded 5' primer and a J-beta primer mix, a second PCR was run for roughly 7 to 11 cycles. TCRdb ran MiXCR on the 5' RACE reads and lists one entry per CDR3 protein. Among about 680,000 distinct CDR3 sequences listed, 45% to 50% were seen once. Sequencing was done on a sample of blood. These receptors were collected from an older woman in good health.

In this sample, this clonotype turned up a few times. The chain couples TRBV5-1 to TRBJ2-3, with TRBD2 identical over 7 bases. This CDR3 comprises 15 residues. Germline CDR1 is SGHRS and CDR2 is YFSETQ. J was trimmed by 3 bases and V by 3 bases; bases with no gene match: 7. In DNA form, the CDR3 reads TGCGCCAGCAGCTATGGGGGGGTCGGTACAGATACGCAGTATTTT. Protein sequence: CASSYGGVGTDTQYF.

The rearrangement links TRBV4-2 to TRBJ1-2; weak D call: TRBD1 (5 bases). Trimming left V 3 bases short and J 4 bases short, with 24 bases between. This CDR3 region has 18 residues. The germline CDR1 and CDR2 sequences are LGHNA and YNFKEQ. This CDR3 reads CASSQAAKGPTGGYGYTF. In nucleotides, the CDR3 is TGTGCCAGCAGCCAGGCGGCTAAGGGACCGACGGGGGGCTATGGCTACACCTTC.

This sequence joins TRBV20-1 and TRBJ2-3; no definite D call. Germline lookup yields CDR1 DFQATT and CDR2 SNEGSKA (reference sequence). The CDR3 runs 16 residues. V was trimmed by 0 bases and J by 1 base, leaving 14 bases between them. The CDR3 sequence: CSARDYLRYRTDTQYF. DNA for the CDR3: TGCAGTGCTAGAGACTACCTACGCTACCGCACAGATACGCAGTATTTT.

The chain recombines TRBV6-5 with TRBJ2-7, with unresolved D. V dropped 5 bases and J dropped 0 bases, with 11 bases sitting between them. Per the germline V gene, CDR1 is MNHEY and CDR2 is SVGAGI. The CDR3 runs 14 residues. CDR3 loop: CASSKDVSSYEQYF. The CDR3 DNA is TGTGCCAGCAGTAAAGACGTCAGCTCCTACGAGCAGTACTTC.

This chain joins TRBV4-2 and TRBJ1-4; D call uncertain. CDR3 length: 10 amino acids. Trimming stripped 4 bases from V and 7 bases from J, with 1 base between. CDR1 LGHNA and CDR2 YNFKEQ come from the germline V gene. The chain's CDR3 is CASSREKLFF. The CDR3 bases are TGTGCCAGCAGCCGTGAAAAACTGTTTTTT.

CDR3 sequence: CASSELGSGANVLTF. The DNA for the CDR3 is TGTGCCAGCAGTGAATTGGGCTCTGGGGCCAACGTCCTGACTTTC. This sequence joins TRBV6-1 and TRBJ2-6; unclear D gene. Trimming left V 2 bases short and J 0 bases short, with 5 bases between. CDR3 length: 15 amino acids. Germline V gene sequence: CDR1 MNHNS, CDR2 SASEGT.